These T cell receptor beta chains were read from a single sample in a study of blood T cell repertoires in COVID-19. TCRdb keeps only in-frame clones here, not all; method: immunoSEQ multiplex PCR. The data contain some 250,000 clones, 65% to 90% of them singletons. The sequenced material came from PBMCs or T cells enriched from blood (not recorded which). These receptors all come from a man between 18 and 35 years old who had recovered from COVID-19. Each CDR3 is given with its conserved first and last residue. Each record gives: D gene, clone size, V gene, J gene, CDR3 length, CDR3 protein, CDR3 DNA. The D gene is left open where the match is weak. Expanded clones are given a class, and other clones once, few, many or no size at all.

d_gene: NA
abundance: NA
v_gene: TRBV6-5
j_gene: TRBJ2-7
len: 13
CDR3aa: CASRNPRLAEQYF
CDR3nt: TGTGCCAGCAGAAATCCTCGACTGGCCGAGCAGTACTTC

d_gene: NA
abundance: once
v_gene: TRBV3-1/TRBV3-2
j_gene: TRBJ2-7
len: 14
CDR3aa: CASSQGLRSYEQYF
CDR3nt: TGTGCCAGCAGCCAAGGACTACGCTCCTACGAGCAGTACTTC

d_gene: NA
abundance: NA
v_gene: TRBV5-1
j_gene: TRBJ2-1
len: 13
CDR3aa: CASSLGDAGLQFF
CDR3nt: TGCGCCAGCAGCTTGGGGGACGCGGGATTGCAGTTCTTC

d_gene: NA
abundance: NA
v_gene: TRBV7-9
j_gene: TRBJ1-3
len: 17
CDR3aa: CASSLALEGVLGNTIYF
CDR3nt: TGTGCCAGCAGCTTAGCGCTCGAAGGGGTCCTTGGGAACACCATATATTTT

d_gene: TRBD1
abundance: few
v_gene: TRBV4-1
j_gene: TRBJ1-2
len: 17
CDR3aa: CASSQDIVRDRGLGYTF
CDR3nt: TGCGCCAGCAGCCAAGATATCGTCCGGGACAGGGGGCTGGGCTACACCTTC

d_gene: TRBD2
abundance: once
v_gene: TRBV28
j_gene: TRBJ2-7
len: 21
CDR3aa: CASSYELRPGLAGVFSYEQYF
CDR3nt: TGTGCCAGCAGTTACGAATTACGGCCGGGACTAGCGGGAGTTTTCTCCTACGAGCAGTACTTC

d_gene: TRBD1
abundance: NA
v_gene: TRBV3-1/TRBV3-2
j_gene: TRBJ2-6
len: 20
CDR3aa: CASSQERQGFLRSGANVLTF
CDR3nt: TGTGCCAGCAGCCAAGAGCGACAGGGCTTTCTGAGGTCTGGGGCCAACGTCCTGACTTTC

d_gene: TRBD2
abundance: NA
v_gene: TRBV9
j_gene: TRBJ2-2
len: 16
CDR3aa: CASSPRASGIPGELFF
CDR3nt: TGTGCCAGCAGCCCAAGGGCTAGCGGGATCCCCGGGGAGCTGTTTTTT

d_gene: TRBD1
abundance: NA
v_gene: TRBV5-4
j_gene: TRBJ1-2
len: 15
CDR3aa: CASSLPGQGTYGYTF
CDR3nt: TGTGCCAGCAGCTTGCCGGGACAGGGAACCTATGGCTACACCTTC

d_gene: NA
abundance: few
v_gene: TRBV28
j_gene: TRBJ1-2
len: 12
CDR3aa: CASSSNTYGYTF
CDR3nt: TGTGCCAGCAGCTCCAACACCTATGGCTACACCTTC

d_gene: TRBD2
abundance: few
v_gene: TRBV27
j_gene: TRBJ2-7
len: 14
CDR3aa: CASSLASGVYEQYF
CDR3nt: TGTGCCAGCAGTTTGGCTAGCGGGGTGTACGAGCAGTACTTC

d_gene: NA
abundance: NA
v_gene: TRBV7-8
j_gene: TRBJ1-6
len: 15
CDR3aa: CASSSQGLRNSPLHF
CDR3nt: TGTGCCAGCAGCTCTCAGGGGCTCAGGAATTCACCCCTCCACTTT

d_gene: NA
abundance: NA
v_gene: TRBV5-4
j_gene: TRBJ2-3
len: 14
CDR3aa: CASSSRAPTDTQYF
CDR3nt: TGTGCCAGCAGCTCCCGAGCCCCCACAGATACGCAGTATTTT

d_gene: TRBD1
abundance: NA
v_gene: TRBV28
j_gene: TRBJ1-2
len: 14
CDR3aa: CASRSPGQGLGYTF
CDR3nt: TGTGCCAGCAGATCGCCAGGACAGGGACTTGGCTACACCTTC

d_gene: NA
abundance: NA
v_gene: TRBV4-1
j_gene: TRBJ1-6
len: 15
CDR3aa: CASSQDSVYNSPLHF
CDR3nt: TGCGCCAGCAGCCAAGATTCAGTATACAATTCACCCCTCCACTTT

d_gene: NA
abundance: NA
v_gene: TRBV18
j_gene: TRBJ2-1
len: 15
CDR3aa: CASSPNTGSYNEQFF
CDR3nt: TGTGCCAGCTCACCTAACACAGGCTCCTACAATGAGCAGTTCTTC

d_gene: NA
abundance: NA
v_gene: TRBV7-9
j_gene: TRBJ2-2
len: 17
CDR3aa: CASSFPSTVPNTGELFF
CDR3nt: TGTGCCAGCAGCTTCCCCTCGACAGTGCCGAACACCGGGGAGCTGTTTTTT

d_gene: TRBD1
abundance: NA
v_gene: TRBV29-1
j_gene: TRBJ1-4
len: 13
CDR3aa: CSVLGTGNEKLFF
CDR3nt: TGCAGCGTCCTCGGGACAGGGAATGAAAAACTGTTTTTT

d_gene: NA
abundance: once
v_gene: TRBV28
j_gene: TRBJ1-2
len: 14
CDR3aa: CASSFPSDVYGYTF
CDR3nt: TGTGCCAGCAGTTTTCCGTCAGATGTATATGGCTACACCTTC

d_gene: TRBD2
abundance: NA
v_gene: TRBV6-2/TRBV6-3
j_gene: TRBJ2-7
len: 15
CDR3aa: CASSQGTSGSYEQYF
CDR3nt: TGTGCCAGCAGTCAAGGGACTAGCGGCTCCTACGAGCAGTACTTC

d_gene: TRBD1
abundance: few
v_gene: TRBV7-9
j_gene: TRBJ1-5
len: 15
CDR3aa: CASSSGQGISQPQHF
CDR3nt: TGTGCCAGCAGCTCGGGACAGGGAATTAGCCAGCCCCAGCATTTT

d_gene: TRBD2
abundance: NA
v_gene: TRBV19
j_gene: TRBJ2-2
len: 16
CDR3aa: CASTSRLAANTGELFF
CDR3nt: TGTGCCAGTACCTCCCGACTAGCGGCGAACACCGGGGAGCTGTTTTTT

d_gene: NA
abundance: NA
v_gene: TRBV7-9
j_gene: TRBJ2-5
len: 15
CDR3aa: CASSRTTGAQETQYF
CDR3nt: TGTGCCAGCAGCCGAACGACAGGAGCTCAAGAGACCCAGTACTTC

d_gene: NA
abundance: NA
v_gene: TRBV19
j_gene: TRBJ1-5
len: 16
CDR3aa: CASSIEGFGSNQPQHF
CDR3nt: TGTGCCAGTAGTATTGAGGGTTTCGGAAGCAATCAGCCCCAGCATTTT

d_gene: TRBD1
abundance: once
v_gene: TRBV28
j_gene: TRBJ2-7
len: 17
CDR3aa: CASRIRDRGLPTYEQYF
CDR3nt: TGTGCCAGCAGGATCCGGGACAGGGGGTTACCGACGTACGAGCAGTACTTC

d_gene: TRBD2
abundance: NA
v_gene: TRBV9
j_gene: TRBJ2-1
len: 15
CDR3aa: CASSAETSGGGEQFF
CDR3nt: TGTGCCAGCAGCGCCGAGACTAGCGGTGGGGGTGAGCAGTTCTTC